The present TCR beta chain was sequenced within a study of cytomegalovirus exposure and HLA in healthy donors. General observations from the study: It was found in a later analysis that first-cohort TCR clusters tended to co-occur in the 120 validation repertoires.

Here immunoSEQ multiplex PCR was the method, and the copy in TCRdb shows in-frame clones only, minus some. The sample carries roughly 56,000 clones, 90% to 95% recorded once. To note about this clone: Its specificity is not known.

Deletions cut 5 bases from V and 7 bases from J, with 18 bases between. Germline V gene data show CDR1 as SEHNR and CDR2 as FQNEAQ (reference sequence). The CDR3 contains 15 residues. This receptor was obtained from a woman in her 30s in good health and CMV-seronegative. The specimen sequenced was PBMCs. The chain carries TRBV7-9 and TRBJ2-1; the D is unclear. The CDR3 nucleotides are TGTGCCAGCAGCCCCGACCTGGGCCCCACGAATGAGCAGTTCTTC. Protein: CASSPDLGPTNEQFF. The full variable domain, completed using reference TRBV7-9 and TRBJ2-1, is DTGVSQNPRHKITKRGQNVTFRCDPISEHNRLYWYRQTLGQGPEFLTYFQNEAQLEKSRLLSDRFSAERPKGSFSTLEIQRTEQGDSAMYLCASSPDLGPTNEQFFGPGTRLTVL.